The present T cell receptor beta chain was sequenced within a study of immune evolution from preneoplasia to lung adenocarcinoma. Study-level points and caveats: Top clone frequencies peaked in normal lung, apparently declining through invasive adenocarcinoma. Later-stage lesions appeared to have more T cells, more diversity, less clonality.

Patient tissue came from resections in Japan or China, 2014–2017. From germline, CDR1 is SGHRS and CDR2 YFSETQ. This CDR3 has 13 amino acids. Trimming stripped 5 bases from V and 1 base from J, with 9 bases between. TCRdb's copy holds only in-frame clones and misses some; the assay was immunoSEQ multiplex PCR. This table has about 6,500 clones, roughly 73% appearing once. In regard to this clone: What it binds is unknown.

The TCR was taken from a donor aged 70 or older with lung adenocarcinoma. Sequenced material: FFPE lung adenocarcinoma in situ tissue. This chain links TRBV5-1 with TRBJ1-1, with D perhaps matching TRBD1 (5 bases). CDR3 sequence reads: CASRPTENTEAFF. The CDR3 DNA reads TGCGCCAGCAGGCCGACAGAGAACACTGAAGCTTTCTTT.